This T cell receptor (beta chain) was profiled in a study of cytomegalovirus exposure and HLA in healthy donors. Study as a whole: The early release's HLA-typed donors yielded 78 million or so unique TCRs. General observations from the study: TCR beta V- and J-gene trimming, according to a later analysis, was linked to a missense DCLRE1C variant. According to an earlier analysis, most TCR beta V segments yielded productive rearrangements about 87% or about 30% of the time.

The CDR3 sequence is 15 residues long. V shed 7 bases and J shed 4 bases, with 19 bases lying between them. Germline V gene data show CDR1 as SGHRS and CDR2 as YFSETQ. With regard to this clone: Antigen specificity is unknown.

Donors counted as nominally healthy when sampled, yet unrecorded immune exposures were likely. It was with 60 Vbeta and 13 Jbeta primers that the PCR ran. Profiled with immunoSEQ multiplex PCR; TCRdb holds only in-frame clones, not every one. Seen here are some 150,000 clones, around 79% observed once, and the top ten hold around 6.3%. This clonotype was sampled from a man aged 50 to 59 in good health and CMV-seropositive. Sample: PBMCs. The gene calls are TRBV5-1 and TRBJ2-3; D possibly corresponds to TRBD2 (5 bases). In DNA, the CDR3 is TGCGCCAGCCGAGAGGGTTGGGCCCCACCAGATACGCAGTATTTT. Its translation is CASREGWAPPDTQYF.